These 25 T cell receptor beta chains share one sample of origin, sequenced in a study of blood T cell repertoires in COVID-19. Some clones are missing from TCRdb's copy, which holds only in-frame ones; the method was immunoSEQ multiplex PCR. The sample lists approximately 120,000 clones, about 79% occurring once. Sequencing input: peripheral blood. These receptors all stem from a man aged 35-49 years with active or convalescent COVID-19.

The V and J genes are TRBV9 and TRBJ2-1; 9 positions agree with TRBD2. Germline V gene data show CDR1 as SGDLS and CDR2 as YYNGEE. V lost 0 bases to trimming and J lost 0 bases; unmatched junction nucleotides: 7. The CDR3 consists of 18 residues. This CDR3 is CASSVGAGGQYSYNEQFF. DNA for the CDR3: TGTGCCAGCAGCGTAGGGGCGGGAGGGCAATACTCCTACAATGAGCAGTTCTTC.

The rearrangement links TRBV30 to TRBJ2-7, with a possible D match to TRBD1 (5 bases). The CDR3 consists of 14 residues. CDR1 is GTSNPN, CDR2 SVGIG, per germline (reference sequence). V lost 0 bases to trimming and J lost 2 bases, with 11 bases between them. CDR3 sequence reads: CAWSVGKGPYEQYF. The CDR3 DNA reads TGTGCCTGGAGTGTAGGGAAGGGGCCCTACGAGCAGTACTTC.

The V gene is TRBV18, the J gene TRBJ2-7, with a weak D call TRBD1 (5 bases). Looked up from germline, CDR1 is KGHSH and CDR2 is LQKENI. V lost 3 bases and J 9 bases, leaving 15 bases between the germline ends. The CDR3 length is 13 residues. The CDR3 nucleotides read TGTGCCAGCTCACCTACACAGGTGGAATTGCAGTACTTC. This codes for CASSPTQVELQYF.

DNA of the CDR3: TGTGCCAGCAGTGAAGGACAGGGGGGACGGGAGACCCAGTACTTC. It yields the protein CASSEGQGGRETQYF. The chain carries TRBV6-1 and TRBJ2-5; TRBD1 agrees at 9 bases. The CDR3 runs to 15 residues. V was clipped by 1 base and J by 5 bases; unmatched bases: 5. Germline CDR1 MNHNS, CDR2 SASEGT.

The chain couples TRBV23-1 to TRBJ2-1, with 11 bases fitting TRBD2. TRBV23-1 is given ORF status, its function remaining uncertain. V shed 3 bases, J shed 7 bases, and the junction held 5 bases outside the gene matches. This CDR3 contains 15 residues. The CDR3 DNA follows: TGCGCCAGCAGTCAGGGTCTAGCGGGAGGAAATGAGCAGTTCTTC. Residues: CASSQGLAGGNEQFF.

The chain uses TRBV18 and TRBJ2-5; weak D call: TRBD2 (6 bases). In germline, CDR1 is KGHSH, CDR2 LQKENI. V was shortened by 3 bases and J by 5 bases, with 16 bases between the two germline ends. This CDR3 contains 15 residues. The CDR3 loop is CASSPGGSRQETQYF. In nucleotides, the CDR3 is TGTGCCAGCTCACCCGGGGGTAGCCGCCAGGAGACCCAGTACTTC.

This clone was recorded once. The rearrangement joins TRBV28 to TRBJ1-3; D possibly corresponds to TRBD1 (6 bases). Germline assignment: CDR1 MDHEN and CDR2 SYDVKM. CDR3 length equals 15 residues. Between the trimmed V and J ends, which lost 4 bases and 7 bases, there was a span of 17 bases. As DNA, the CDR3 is TGTGCCAGCAGTTCCCGAACTCAGGGGTGGAACACCATATATTTT. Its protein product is CASSSRTQGWNTIYF.

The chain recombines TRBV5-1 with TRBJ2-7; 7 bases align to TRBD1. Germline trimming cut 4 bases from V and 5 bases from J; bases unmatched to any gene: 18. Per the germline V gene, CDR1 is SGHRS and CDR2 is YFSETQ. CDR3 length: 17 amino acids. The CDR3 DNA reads TGCGCCAGCAGCCAGATTACAGGGGCAGAGGGCTTCGACGAGCAGTACTTC. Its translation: CASSQITGAEGFDEQYF. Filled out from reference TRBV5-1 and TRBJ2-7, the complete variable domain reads KAGVTQTPRYLIKTRGQQVTLSCSPISGHRSVSWYQQTPGQGLQFLFEYFSETQRNKGNFPGRFSGRQFSNSRSEMNVSTLELGDSALYLCASSQITGAEGFDEQYFGPGTRLTVT.

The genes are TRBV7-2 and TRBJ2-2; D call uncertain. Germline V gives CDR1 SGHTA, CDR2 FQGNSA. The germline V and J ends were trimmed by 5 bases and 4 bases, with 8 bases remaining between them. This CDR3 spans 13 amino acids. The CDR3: CASSKTSTGELFF. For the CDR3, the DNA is TGTGCCAGCAGCAAGACATCCACCGGGGAGCTGTTTTTT.

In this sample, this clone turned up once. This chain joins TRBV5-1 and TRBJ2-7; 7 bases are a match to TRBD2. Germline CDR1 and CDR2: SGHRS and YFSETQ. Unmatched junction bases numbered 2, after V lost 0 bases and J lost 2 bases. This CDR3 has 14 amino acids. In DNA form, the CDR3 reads TGCGCCAGCAGCTTGGTACGGGGGGCCTACGAGCAGTACTTC. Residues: CASSLVRGAYEQYF.

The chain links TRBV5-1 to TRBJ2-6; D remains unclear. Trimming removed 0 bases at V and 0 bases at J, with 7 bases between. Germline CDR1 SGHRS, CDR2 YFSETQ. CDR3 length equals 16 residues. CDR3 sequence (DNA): TGCGCCAGCAGCTTGGACTCTACCTCTGGGGCCAACGTCCTGACTTTC. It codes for CASSLDSTSGANVLTF.

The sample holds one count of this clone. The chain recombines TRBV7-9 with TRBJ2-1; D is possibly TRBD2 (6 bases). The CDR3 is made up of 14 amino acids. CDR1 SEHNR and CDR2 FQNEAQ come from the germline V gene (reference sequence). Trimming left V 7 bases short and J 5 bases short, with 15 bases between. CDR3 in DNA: TGTGCCAGCATGGGAAGGGAGGCCAACAATGAGCAGTTCTTC. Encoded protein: CASMGREANNEQFF.

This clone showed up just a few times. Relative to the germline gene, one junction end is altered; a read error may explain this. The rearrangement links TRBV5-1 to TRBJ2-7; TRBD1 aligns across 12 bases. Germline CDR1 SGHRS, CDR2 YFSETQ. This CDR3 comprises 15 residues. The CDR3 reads CASSLGDRGRSSTDF. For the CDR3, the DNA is TGCGCCAGCAGCTTGGGGGACAGGGGGCGAAGCTCTACGGACTTC. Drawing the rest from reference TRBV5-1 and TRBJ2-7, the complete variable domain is KAGVTQTPRYLIKTRGQQVTLSCSPISGHRSVSWYQQTPGQGLQFLFEYFSETQRNKGNFPGRFSGRQFSNSRSEMNVSTLELGDSALYLCASSLGDRGRSSTDFGPGTRLTVT.

This chain's CDR3 is CASSLFRRGQGVIWNTIYF. CDR3 nucleotide sequence: TGTGCCAGCAGTTTATTCCGACGGGGCCAGGGGGTTATTTGGAACACCATATATTTT. This rearrangement joins TRBV28 to TRBJ1-3, with 7 bases matching TRBD1. CDR3 size: 19 residues. Germline V gives CDR1 MDHEN, CDR2 SYDVKM. Trimming removed 1 base from V and 7 bases from J; junction bases left unmatched: 19. Using reference TRBV28 and TRBJ1-3 for the parts outside the CDR3, the full variable domain is DVKVTQSSRYLVKRTGEKVFLECVQDMDHENMFWYRQDPGLGLRLIYFSYDVKMKEKGDIPEGYSVSREKKERFSLILESASTNQTSMYLCASSLFRRGQGVIWNTIYFGEGSWLTVV.

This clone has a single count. The CDR3 region is CASSWGHYGYTF. In DNA, the CDR3 is TGTGCCAGCAGTTGGGGCCACTATGGCTACACCTTC. The chain uses TRBV28 and TRBJ1-2; D may be TRBD1 (5 bases). This CDR3 comprises 12 residues. Germline-derived CDR1 and CDR2 are MDHEN and SYDVKM. Deletions cut 4 bases from V and 3 bases from J, with 6 bases between.

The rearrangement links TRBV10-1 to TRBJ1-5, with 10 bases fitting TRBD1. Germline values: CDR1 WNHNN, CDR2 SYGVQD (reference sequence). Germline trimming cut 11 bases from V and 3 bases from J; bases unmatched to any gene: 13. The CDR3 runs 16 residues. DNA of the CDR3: TGCGCCGGGGACGATGACAGGGGGCTTCTCAATCAGCCCCAGCATTTT. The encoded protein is CAGDDDRGLLNQPQHF.

The CDR3 here is CASSKDSHMNTEAFF. The CDR3, as DNA: TGTGCCAGCAGCAAGGACAGCCACATGAACACTGAAGCTTTCTTT. The V gene is TRBV5-4, the J gene TRBJ1-1, with D tentatively TRBD1 (6 bases). The ends were cut back, 4 bases at V and 0 bases at J, with 13 bases in the middle. Germline V gene sequence: CDR1 SGHNT, CDR2 YYREEE (reference sequence). The CDR3 loop spans 15 amino acids.

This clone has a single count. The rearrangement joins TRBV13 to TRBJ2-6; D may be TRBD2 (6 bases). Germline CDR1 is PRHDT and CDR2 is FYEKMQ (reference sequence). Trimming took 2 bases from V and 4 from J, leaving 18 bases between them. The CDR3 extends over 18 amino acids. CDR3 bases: TGTGCCAGCAGCTTAAAGGGCGGGGTACTAGTAGGGGCCAACGTCCTGACTTTC. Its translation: CASSLKGGVLVGANVLTF.

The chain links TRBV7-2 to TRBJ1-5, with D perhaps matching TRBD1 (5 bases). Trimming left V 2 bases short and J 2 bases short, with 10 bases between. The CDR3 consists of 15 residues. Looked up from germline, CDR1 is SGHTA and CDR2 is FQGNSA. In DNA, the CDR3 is TGTGCCAGCAGCTTAACGTGGGGGGGCAATCAGCCCCAGCATTTT. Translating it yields CASSLTWGGNQPQHF.

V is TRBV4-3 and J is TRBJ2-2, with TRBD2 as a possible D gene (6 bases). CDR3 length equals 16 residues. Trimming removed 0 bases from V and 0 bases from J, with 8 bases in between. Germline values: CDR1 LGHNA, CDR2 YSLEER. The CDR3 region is CASSQEVAANTGELFF. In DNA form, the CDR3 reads TGCGCCAGCAGCCAAGAAGTAGCGGCGAACACCGGGGAGCTGTTTTTT.

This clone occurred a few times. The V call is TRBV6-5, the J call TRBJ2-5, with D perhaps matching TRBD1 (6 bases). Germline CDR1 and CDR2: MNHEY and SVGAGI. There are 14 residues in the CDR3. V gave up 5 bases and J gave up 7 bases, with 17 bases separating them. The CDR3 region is CASSQGPPVWTQYF. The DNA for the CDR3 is TGTGCCAGCAGTCAGGGGCCTCCGGTATGGACCCAGTACTTC.

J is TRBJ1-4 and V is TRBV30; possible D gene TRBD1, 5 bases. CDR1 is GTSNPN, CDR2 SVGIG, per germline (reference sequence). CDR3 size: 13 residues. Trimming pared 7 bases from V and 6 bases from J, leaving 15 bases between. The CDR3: CAFRKGWDEKLFF. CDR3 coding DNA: TGTGCCTTCCGGAAGGGGTGGGATGAAAAACTGTTTTTT.

The CDR3 here is CNGQGAGGYEQYF. CDR3 sequence (DNA): TGCAACGGCCAGGGGGCTGGGGGCTACGAGCAGTACTTC. This sequence joins TRBV29-1 and TRBJ2-7, with TRBD1 identical over 8 bases. The germline CDR1 and CDR2 sequences are SQVTM and ANQGSEA. CDR3 length equals 13 residues.

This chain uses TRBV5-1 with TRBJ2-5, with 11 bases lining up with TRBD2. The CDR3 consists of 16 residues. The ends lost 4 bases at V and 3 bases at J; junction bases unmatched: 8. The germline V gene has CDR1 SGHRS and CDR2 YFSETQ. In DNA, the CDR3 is TGCGCCAGCAGCCCCACAGTGACTAGCGGGAAAGAGACCCAGTACTTC. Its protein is CASSPTVTSGKETQYF.

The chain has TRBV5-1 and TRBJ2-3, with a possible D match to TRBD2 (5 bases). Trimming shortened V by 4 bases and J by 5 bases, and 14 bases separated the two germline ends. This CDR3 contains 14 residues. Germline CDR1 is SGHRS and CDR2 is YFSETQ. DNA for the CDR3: TGCGCCAGCAGCCGTAATGGACTGCAAGATACGCAGTATTTT. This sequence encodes CASSRNGLQDTQYF.